The sample holds a few counts of the clone carrying this T cell receptor beta chain. Its antigen is still unknown. CDR3 size: 15 residues. V was trimmed by 0 bases and J by 0 bases, leaving 8 bases between them. Germline V gives CDR1 SGHVS, CDR2 FQNEAQ. TCRdb reanalysed the RT-PCR reads using MiXCR and keeps one entry per CDR3 protein. Seen here are a few hundred thousand distinct CDR3 sequences, around a fifth observed once, and the top ten hold 10%. This sample was taken from a study of response to subunit inactivated influenza vaccine. General study findings and limits: Only a handful of new T cells, the authors suggested, are recruited with each seasonal influenza vaccination.

The TCR was taken from a man aged 50-75 years who received an inactivated influenza vaccine. The sample in question was PBMCs from blood, obtained approximately 22 months after vaccination. The genes are TRBV7-8 and TRBJ2-5; D is unresolved. The DNA of the CDR3 is TGTGCCAGCAGCTTAGCGCAGGCGTACCAAGAGACCCAGTACTTC. It translates to CASSLAQAYQETQYF.